The 23 T cell receptor beta chains reported below all come from one sample, sequenced in a study of control samples from healthy donors and cancer patients. Clones were read by immunoSEQ multiplex PCR, and TCRdb kept only the in-frame ones, dropping some. The sample yields 75,000 to 90,000 clones, approximately 86% seen once. Sequenced sample: blood. The receptors stem from a man aged 25-45 years in good health.

V and J are TRBV6-5 and TRBJ1-2; 7 bases agree with TRBD1. The CDR3 loop spans 15 amino acids. Per germline, CDR1 MNHEY and CDR2 SVGAGI. Germline trimming cut 4 bases from V and 4 bases from J; bases unmatched to any gene: 9. The CDR3 coding sequence is TGTGCCAGCAGTTCCGACGAATCAGGGGGCTATGGCTACACCTTC. It encodes CASSSDESGGYGYTF.

The chain couples TRBV5-6 to TRBJ1-2; TRBD1 is a possible D gene (6 bases). Trimming shortened V by 9 bases and J by 0 bases, and 12 bases separated the two germline ends. The CDR3 covers 13 residues. Germline CDR1 SGHDT, CDR2 YYEEEE. The CDR3 reads CATQGQANYGYTF. CDR3 nucleotide sequence: TGTGCCACCCAGGGACAAGCTAACTATGGCTACACCTTC. Based on the CDR3 plus reference TRBV5-6 and TRBJ1-2, the full variable domain is DAGVTQSPTHLIKTRGQQVTLRCSPKSGHDTVSWYQQALGQGPQFIFQYYEEEERQRGNFPDRFSGHQFPNYSSELNVNALLLGDSALYLCATQGQANYGYTFGSGTRLTVV.

This clone was found once. The CDR3 loop is CAWSVLGAGRSPLHF. The DNA of the CDR3 is TGTGCCTGGAGTGTACTAGGGGCAGGGAGGTCACCCCTCCACTTT. This chain joins TRBV30 and TRBJ1-6; TRBD1 might be the D (5 bases). This CDR3 has 15 amino acids. Germline CDR1 GTSNPN, CDR2 SVGIG (reference sequence). The V and J ends lost 0 bases and 10 bases respectively, with 16 bases between them.

The chain links TRBV24-1 to TRBJ1-1, with a tentative D call TRBD1 (6 bases). Germline V gene lookup returns CDR1 KGHDR and CDR2 SFDVKD. This CDR3 comprises 16 residues. V gave up 3 bases and J gave up 0 bases, with 13 bases separating them. The CDR3 DNA is TGTGCCACCAGTGATCGGTTGGACAGAATGAACACTGAAGCTTTCTTT. It specifies CATSDRLDRMNTEAFF.

The chain is built from TRBV30 and TRBJ1-5; D gene ambiguous. V was clipped by 5 bases and J by 2 bases, with 22 bases between them. Germline lookup yields CDR1 GTSNPN and CDR2 SVGIG (reference sequence). The CDR3 has 17 amino acids. CDR3 in DNA: TGTGCCTGGGTGTCGGCCTCTCCATCAAGGGGCAATCAGCCCCAGCATTTT. This codes for CAWVSASPSRGNQPQHF.

The CDR3 DNA is TGTGCCAGCAGCTCGGGACGACAGGCAGAGACCCAGTACTTC. Protein sequence: CASSSGRQAETQYF. The chain joins TRBV11-2 to TRBJ2-5; tentative D call: TRBD1 (6 bases). The CDR3 is 14 residues long. Trimming removed 4 bases at V and 4 bases at J, with 13 bases between. In germline, CDR1 is SGHAT, CDR2 FQNNGV. Full variable domain (outside the CDR3, taken from reference TRBV11-2 and TRBJ2-5): EAGVAQSPRYKIIEKRQSVAFWCNPISGHATLYWYQQILGQGPKLLIQFQNNGVVDDSQLPKDRFSAERLKGVDSTLKIQPAKLEDSAVYLCASSSGRQAETQYFGPGTRLLVL.

The gene calls are TRBV29-1 and TRBJ2-3; D call uncertain. The V end lost 7 bases, the J end lost 5 bases, and 7 bases lay between the germline ends. Germline V gives CDR1 SQVTM, CDR2 ANQGSEA. The CDR3 loop spans 10 amino acids. The CDR3 sequence is CSAGLDTQYF. CDR3 bases: TGCAGCGCTGGTCTAGATACGCAGTATTTT.

This chain connects TRBV5-5 to TRBJ2-3; D not certain. CDR1 SGHKS and CDR2 YYEKEE come from the germline V gene (reference sequence). Trimming removed 4 bases at V and 6 bases at J, with 6 bases between. The CDR3 sequence is 11 residues long. The CDR3 DNA follows: TGTGCCAGCAGCCGAATGGATACGCAGTATTTT. Amino acid sequence: CASSRMDTQYF. Supplemented by reference TRBV5-5 and TRBJ2-3, the full variable domain reads DAGVTQSPTHLIKTRGQQVTLRCSPISGHKSVSWYQQVLGQGPQFIFQYYEKEERGRGNFPDRFSARQFPNYSSELNVNALLLGDSALYLCASSRMDTQYFGPGTRLTVL.

This rearrangement joins TRBV24-1 to TRBJ2-2, with 7 positions matching TRBD1. This CDR3 contains 17 residues. Germline V gene sequence: CDR1 KGHDR, CDR2 SFDVKD. Trimming removed 1 base from V and 4 bases from J; junction bases left unmatched: 8. CDR3 DNA: TGTGCCACCAGTGATTTAGTCCCGACAGGGACCACCGGGGAGCTGTTTTTT. Protein sequence: CATSDLVPTGTTGELFF.

This clone was observed a few times. This sequence joins TRBV2 and TRBJ1-1, with D maybe TRBD1 (5 bases). In germline, CDR1 is SNHLY, CDR2 FYNNEI. The CDR3 spans 15 residues. The V gene lost 7 bases and the J gene lost 3 bases, with 18 bases spanning the gap. The CDR3 sequence is CASKAGGGGYTEAFF. CDR3 coding DNA: TGTGCCAGCAAAGCGGGTGGTGGGGGGTACACTGAAGCTTTCTTT.

The chain employs TRBV12-5 and TRBJ1-1, with a possible D match to TRBD1 (5 bases). Germline V gene lookup returns CDR1 LGHNT and CDR2 FRNRAP. Between the trimmed V and J ends, which lost 2 bases and 1 base, there was a span of 8 bases. This CDR3 has 14 amino acids. In nucleotides, the CDR3 is TGTGCTAGTGGTTTGACGACAGCGAACACTGAAGCTTTCTTT. This codes for CASGLTTANTEAFF.

The chain has TRBV5-4 and TRBJ2-1; D may match TRBD1 or TRBD2 (5 bases each). Germline CDR1 and CDR2: SGHNT and YYREEE (reference sequence). The CDR3 covers 17 residues. With 4 bases removed from V and 0 bases from J, the gap between germline ends came to 17 bases. The CDR3 loop reads CASSQGVRAYSYNEQFF. As DNA, the CDR3 is TGTGCCAGCAGCCAGGGCGTGAGGGCCTACTCCTACAATGAGCAGTTCTTC.

The chain joins TRBV19 to TRBJ1-1, with 7 nucleotides matching TRBD1. J was trimmed by 1 base and V by 5 bases; bases with no gene match: 4. The CDR3 extends over 14 amino acids. The germline V gene encodes CDR1 LNHDA and CDR2 SQIVND (reference sequence). CDR3 coding DNA: TGTGCCAGTAGTTTGGGACAGACGAACACTGAAGCTTTCTTT. This gives the protein CASSLGQTNTEAFF.

CDR3 in amino acids: CASSYATGPAGEDEQFF. The CDR3 nucleotides are TGTGCCAGCAGCTACGCAACGGGGCCAGCGGGGGAGGATGAGCAGTTCTTC. J is TRBJ2-1 and V is TRBV7-9; 8 nucleotides match TRBD2. Trimming at V came to 4 bases and at J to 8 bases, leaving 16 bases not matched to a gene. The germline CDR1 and CDR2 sequences are SEHNR and FQNEAQ (reference sequence). There are 17 residues in the CDR3.

In this sample, this clone turned up a few times. This chain uses TRBV7-9 with TRBJ2-3; 7 bases are shared with TRBD2. This CDR3 comprises 15 residues. Per germline, CDR1 SEHNR and CDR2 FQNEAQ (reference sequence). The ends lost 6 bases at V and 2 bases at J; junction bases unmatched: 8. The CDR3 sequence: CASSIGLDYTDTQYF. The CDR3 bases are TGTGCCAGCAGTATAGGACTAGACTACACAGATACGCAGTATTTT.

The chain has TRBV6-5 and TRBJ1-1; unclear D gene. The V end lost 7 bases, the J end lost 4 bases, and 13 bases lay between the germline ends. Germline V gives CDR1 MNHEY, CDR2 SVGAGI. The CDR3 has 13 residues. The CDR3 protein is CASKGPWATEAFF. In DNA, the CDR3 is TGTGCCAGCAAAGGACCCTGGGCCACTGAAGCTTTCTTT.

The chain has TRBV29-1 and TRBJ1-6; maybe TRBD1 (6 bases). The germline V gene encodes CDR1 SQVTM and CDR2 ANQGSEA. The CDR3 consists of 13 residues. Trimming stripped 6 bases from V and 4 bases from J, with 10 bases between. CDR3 sequence reads: CSVTTGYNSPLHF. CDR3 nucleotides: TGCAGCGTCACGACAGGTTATAATTCACCCCTCCACTTT.

The genes are TRBV4-2 and TRBJ1-5, with D perhaps TRBD1 (6 bases). This CDR3 is built from 15 residues. Germline V gene lookup returns CDR1 LGHNA and CDR2 YNFKEQ. V was trimmed by 1 base and J by 5 bases, leaving 12 bases between them. CDR3 sequence (DNA): TGTGCCAGCAGCCAAGGAGGGGGAGGCGATCAGCCCCAGCATTTT. As protein: CASSQGGGGDQPQHF.

The genes are TRBV19 and TRBJ1-2; the D gene is possibly TRBD1 (5 bases). The germline V and J ends were trimmed by 3 bases and 1 base, with 15 bases remaining between them. Germline loops: CDR1 LNHDA, CDR2 SQIVND (reference sequence). The CDR3 covers 16 residues. The chain's CDR3 is CASSIKWGNLNYGYTF. As DNA, the CDR3 is TGTGCCAGTAGTATTAAGTGGGGCAACCTTAACTATGGCTACACCTTC.

This chain's CDR3 is CASSSQGLGDQPQHF. The DNA for the CDR3 is TGCGCCAGCAGCTCACAGGGTCTCGGCGATCAGCCCCAGCATTTT. The rearrangement joins TRBV5-1 to TRBJ1-5; tentatively, D is TRBD1 (6 bases). Germline values: CDR1 SGHRS, CDR2 YFSETQ. This CDR3 spans 15 amino acids. Trimming removed 3 bases at V and 5 bases at J, with 15 bases between.

In this sample, this clone turned up once. V is TRBV18 and J is TRBJ1-2, with D maybe TRBD1 (5 bases). Trimming took 1 base from V and 0 from J, leaving 15 bases between them. The CDR3 sequence is 17 residues long. The germline CDR1 and CDR2 sequences are KGHSH and LQKENI. Written as DNA, the CDR3 is TGTGCCAGCTCACCACAAGGACTCAGGGAGCCTAACTATGGCTACACCTTC. Translated, it gives CASSPQGLREPNYGYTF.

This rearrangement joins TRBV28 to TRBJ1-6, with TRBD1 as a possible D gene (6 bases). The CDR3 extends over 14 amino acids. V was clipped by 3 bases and J by 9 bases, with 12 bases between them. Per germline, CDR1 MDHEN and CDR2 SYDVKM. CDR3 sequence: CASSLNRAASPLHF. In nucleotides, the CDR3 is TGTGCCAGCAGTTTGAACAGGGCTGCTTCACCCCTCCACTTT.

In its sample, this clone was seen once. This sequence joins TRBV21-1 and TRBJ2-7; the table calls TRBD2, which could not be checked here. TRBV21-1 is assigned pseudogene status. This CDR3 has 17 amino acids. The CDR3 region is CASVGMAGGPEAYEQYF. CDR3 DNA sequence: TGTGCCAGCGTAGGAATGGCGGGGGGGCCGGAGGCCTACGAGCAGTACTTC.